This T cell receptor (beta chain) was identified in a study of PD-L1 blockade in urothelial cancer. Study-level results: A below-median TCR clonality in blood before treatment predicted better survival. Enhanced expansion of tumor-associated blood clones at 3 weeks characterized durable-benefit patients.

Profiling relied on immunoSEQ multiplex PCR, and the TCRdb table lists in-frame clones only, not all of them. The sample has roughly 130,000 clones, about four fifths seen once. Germline assignment: CDR1 SGHKS and CDR2 YYEKEE (reference sequence). After removal of 4 bases from V and 4 bases from J, the junction contained 8 bases not matched to a gene. The CDR3 is 15 amino acids. Specified time point: pretreatment peripheral blood. Of note for this clone: Its target is not known.

The rearrangement uses TRBV5-5 and TRBJ2-1; 7 nucleotides agree with TRBD2. The material sequenced was PBMCs, taken around atezolizumab (anti-PD-L1) treatment. The sequence was collected from a man in his fifties or sixties with urothelial cancer. The CDR3 DNA reads as TGTGCCAGCAGCAATTTAGCGGGTCCTTACAATGAGCAGTTCTTC. Protein product: CASSNLAGPYNEQFF. Using reference TRBV5-5 and TRBJ2-1 for the parts outside the CDR3, the full variable domain is DAGVTQSPTHLIKTRGQQVTLRCSPISGHKSVSWYQQVLGQGPQFIFQYYEKEERGRGNFPDRFSARQFPNYSSELNVNALLLGDSALYLCASSNLAGPYNEQFFGPGTRLTVL.